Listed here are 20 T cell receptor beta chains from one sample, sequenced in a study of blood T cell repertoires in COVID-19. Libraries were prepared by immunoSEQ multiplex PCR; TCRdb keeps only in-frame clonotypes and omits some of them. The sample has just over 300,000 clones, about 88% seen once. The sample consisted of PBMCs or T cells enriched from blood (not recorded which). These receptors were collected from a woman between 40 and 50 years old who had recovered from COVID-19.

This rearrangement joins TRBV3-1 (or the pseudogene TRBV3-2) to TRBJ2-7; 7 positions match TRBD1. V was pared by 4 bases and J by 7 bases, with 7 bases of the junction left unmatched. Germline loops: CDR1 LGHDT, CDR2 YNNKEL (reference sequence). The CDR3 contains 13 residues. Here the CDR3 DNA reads TGTGCCAGCAGCCGAACGACAGGGCGAGAGCAGTACTTC. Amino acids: CASSRTTGREQYF.

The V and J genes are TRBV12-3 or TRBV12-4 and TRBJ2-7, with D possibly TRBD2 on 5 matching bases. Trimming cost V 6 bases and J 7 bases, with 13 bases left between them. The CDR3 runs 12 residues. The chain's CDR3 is CASSPGIGEQYF. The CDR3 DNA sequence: TGTGCCAGCAGCCCCGGGATCGGGGAGCAGTACTTC.

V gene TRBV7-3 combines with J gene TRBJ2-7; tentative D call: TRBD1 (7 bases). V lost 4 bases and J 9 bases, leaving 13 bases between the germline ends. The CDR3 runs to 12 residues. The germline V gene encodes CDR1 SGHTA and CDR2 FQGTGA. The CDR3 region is CASSSPGGSQYF. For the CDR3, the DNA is TGTGCCAGCAGCTCGCCAGGGGGGTCGCAGTACTTC.

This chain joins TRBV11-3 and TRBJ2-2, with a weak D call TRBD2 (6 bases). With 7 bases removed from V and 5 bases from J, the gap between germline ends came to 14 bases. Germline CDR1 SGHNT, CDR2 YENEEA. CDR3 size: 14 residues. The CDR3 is CASTIGGKTGELFF. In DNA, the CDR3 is TGTGCCAGCACCATTGGGGGGAAAACCGGGGAGCTGTTTTTT. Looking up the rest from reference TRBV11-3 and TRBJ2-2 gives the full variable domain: EAGVVQSPRYKIIEKKQPVAFWCNPISGHNTLYWYLQNLGQGPELLIRYENEEAVDDSQLPKDRFSAERLKGVDSTLKIQPAELGDSAVYLCASTIGGKTGELFFGEGSRLTVL.

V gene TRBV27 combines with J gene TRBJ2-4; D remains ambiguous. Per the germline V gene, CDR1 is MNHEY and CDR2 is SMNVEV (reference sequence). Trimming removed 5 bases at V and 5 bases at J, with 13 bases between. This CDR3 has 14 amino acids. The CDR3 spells CASSLSPTQNIQYF. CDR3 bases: TGTGCCAGCAGTCTAAGCCCTACCCAAAACATTCAGTACTTC.

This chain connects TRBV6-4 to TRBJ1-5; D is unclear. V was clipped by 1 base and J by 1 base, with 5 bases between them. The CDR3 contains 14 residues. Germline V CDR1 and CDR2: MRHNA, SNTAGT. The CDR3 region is CASSDWESNQPQHF. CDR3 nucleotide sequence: TGTGCCAGCAGTGACTGGGAGAGCAATCAGCCCCAGCATTTT.

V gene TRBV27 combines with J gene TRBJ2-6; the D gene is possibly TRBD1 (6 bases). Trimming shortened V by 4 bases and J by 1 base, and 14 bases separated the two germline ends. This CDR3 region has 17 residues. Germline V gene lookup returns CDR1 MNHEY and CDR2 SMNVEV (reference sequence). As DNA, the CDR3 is TGTGCCAGCAGTTGGCGCAGGGGTGGGTCTGGGGCCAACGTCCTGACTTTC. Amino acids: CASSWRRGGSGANVLTF.

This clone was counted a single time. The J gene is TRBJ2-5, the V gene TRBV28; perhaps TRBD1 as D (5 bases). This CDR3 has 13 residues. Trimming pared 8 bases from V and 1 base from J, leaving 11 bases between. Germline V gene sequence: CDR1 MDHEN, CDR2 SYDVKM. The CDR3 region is CASVPTVQETQYF. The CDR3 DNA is TGTGCCAGCGTACCGACAGTCCAAGAGACCCAGTACTTC. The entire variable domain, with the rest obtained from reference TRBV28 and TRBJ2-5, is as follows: DVKVTQSSRYLVKRTGEKVFLECVQDMDHENMFWYRQDPGLGLRLIYFSYDVKMKEKGDIPEGYSVSREKKERFSLILESASTNQTSMYLCASVPTVQETQYFGPGTRLLVL.

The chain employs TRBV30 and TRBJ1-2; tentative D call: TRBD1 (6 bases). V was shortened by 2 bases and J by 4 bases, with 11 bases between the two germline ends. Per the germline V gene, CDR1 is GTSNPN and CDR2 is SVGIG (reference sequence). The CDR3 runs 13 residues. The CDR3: CAWSQGIPYGYTF. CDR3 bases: TGTGCCTGGAGTCAGGGGATCCCCTATGGCTACACCTTC.

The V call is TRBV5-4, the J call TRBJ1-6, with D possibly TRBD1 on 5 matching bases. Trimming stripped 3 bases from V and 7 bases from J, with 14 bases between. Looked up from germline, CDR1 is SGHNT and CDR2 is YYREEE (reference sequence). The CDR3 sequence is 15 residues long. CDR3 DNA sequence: TGTGCCAGCAGCTCCGGGGGACGGATAAATTCACCCCTCCACTTT. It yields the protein CASSSGGRINSPLHF.

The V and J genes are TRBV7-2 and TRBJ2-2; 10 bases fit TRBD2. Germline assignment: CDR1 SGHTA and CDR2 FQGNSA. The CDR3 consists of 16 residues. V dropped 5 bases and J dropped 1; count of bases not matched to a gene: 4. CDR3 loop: CASSITSGMNTGELFF. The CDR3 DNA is TGTGCCAGCAGCATAACTAGCGGGATGAACACCGGGGAGCTGTTTTTT.

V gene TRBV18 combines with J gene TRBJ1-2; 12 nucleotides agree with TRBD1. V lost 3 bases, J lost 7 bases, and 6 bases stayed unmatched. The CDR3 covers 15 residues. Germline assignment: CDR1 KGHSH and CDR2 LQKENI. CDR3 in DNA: TGTGCCAGCTCACCCGGGACAGGGGGCATCGCTGGCTACACCTTC. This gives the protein CASSPGTGGIAGYTF. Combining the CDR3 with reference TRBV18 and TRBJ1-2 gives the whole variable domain NAGVMQNPRHLVRRRGQEARLRCSPMKGHSHVYWYRQLPEEGLKFMVYLQKENIIDESGMPKERFSAEFPKEGPSILRIQQVVRGDSAAYFCASSPGTGGIAGYTFGSGTRLTVV.

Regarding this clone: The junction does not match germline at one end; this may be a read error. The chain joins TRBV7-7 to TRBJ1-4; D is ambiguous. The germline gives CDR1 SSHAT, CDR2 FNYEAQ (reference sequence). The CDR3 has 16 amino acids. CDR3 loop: CASSLAPGGTNEKLFF. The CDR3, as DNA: TGTGCTAGCAGCTTAGCTCCGGGTGGAACTAATGAAAAACTGTTTTTT.

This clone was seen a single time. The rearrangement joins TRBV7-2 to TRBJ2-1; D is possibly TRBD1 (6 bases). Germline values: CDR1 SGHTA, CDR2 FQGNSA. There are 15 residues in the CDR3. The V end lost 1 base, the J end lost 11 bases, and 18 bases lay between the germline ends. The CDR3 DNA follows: TGTGCCAGCAGCTTAGATCCGTTTGGGGGCGATAAGCAGTTCTTC. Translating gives CASSLDPFGGDKQFF.

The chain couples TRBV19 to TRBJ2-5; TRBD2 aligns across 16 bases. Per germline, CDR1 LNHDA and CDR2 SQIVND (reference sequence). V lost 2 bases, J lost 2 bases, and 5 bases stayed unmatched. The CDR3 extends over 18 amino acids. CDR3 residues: CASSIRGLAGGFQETQYF. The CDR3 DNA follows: TGTGCCAGTAGTATACGGGGACTAGCGGGAGGGTTTCAAGAGACCCAGTACTTC.

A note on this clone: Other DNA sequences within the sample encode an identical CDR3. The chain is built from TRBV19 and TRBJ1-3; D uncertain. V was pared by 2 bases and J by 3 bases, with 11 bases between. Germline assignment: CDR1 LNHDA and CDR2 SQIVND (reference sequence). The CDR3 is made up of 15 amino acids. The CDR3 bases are TGTGCCAGTAGTATAACCGGGGAAGGTGGAAACACCATATATTTT. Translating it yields CASSITGEGGNTIYF.

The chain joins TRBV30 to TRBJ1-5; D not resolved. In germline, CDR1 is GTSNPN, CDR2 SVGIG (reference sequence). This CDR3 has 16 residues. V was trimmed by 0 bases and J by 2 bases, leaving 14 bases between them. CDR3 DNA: TGTGCCTGGAGTGTACTACAGCGGAGGGGCAATCAGCCCCAGCATTTT. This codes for CAWSVLQRRGNQPQHF.

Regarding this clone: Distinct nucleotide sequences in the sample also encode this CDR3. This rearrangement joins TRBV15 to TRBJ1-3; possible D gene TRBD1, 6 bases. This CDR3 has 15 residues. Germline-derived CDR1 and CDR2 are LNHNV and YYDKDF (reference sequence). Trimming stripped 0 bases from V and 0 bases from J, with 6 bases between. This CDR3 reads CATSRDRGSGNTIYF. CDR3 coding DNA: TGTGCCACCAGCAGAGACAGGGGCTCTGGAAACACCATATATTTT.

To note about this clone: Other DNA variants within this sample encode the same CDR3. CDR3 protein: CASLGGSGEQYF. The CDR3 DNA is TGTGCCAGCCTAGGGGGATCTGGGGAGCAGTACTTC. The genes are TRBV19 and TRBJ2-7; D perhaps matches TRBD1 (6 bases). V was clipped by 9 bases and J by 7 bases, with 16 bases between them. Germline CDR1 is LNHDA and CDR2 is SQIVND (reference sequence). The CDR3 consists of 12 residues.

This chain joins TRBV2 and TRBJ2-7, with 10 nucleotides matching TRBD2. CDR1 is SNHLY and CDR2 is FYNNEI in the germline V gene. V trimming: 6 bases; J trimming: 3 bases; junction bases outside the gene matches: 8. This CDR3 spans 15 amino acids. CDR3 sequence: CASRARTSGNYEQYF. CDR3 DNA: TGTGCCAGCAGGGCCCGGACTAGCGGAAACTACGAGCAGTACTTC. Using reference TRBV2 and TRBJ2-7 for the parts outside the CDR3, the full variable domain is EPEVTQTPSHQVTQMGQEVILRCVPISNHLYFYWYRQILGQKVEFLVSFYNNEISEKSEIFDDQFSVERPDGSNFTLKIRSTKLEDSAMYFCASRARTSGNYEQYFGPGTRLTVT.